This TCR beta chain was identified during a study of beta chain features in type 1 diabetes. The ends were cut back, 7 bases at V and 8 bases at J, with 11 bases in the middle. This CDR3 spans 11 amino acids. Per the germline V gene, CDR1 is MDHEN and CDR2 is SYDVKM. This clone showed up just a few times. What it recognizes is unknown. Whole-study findings and limits: Across all four CD4+ subsets, people with type 1 diabetes showed modestly shorter TCRB CDR3s.

Reverse transcription of all isolated RNA meant that expressed TCRB transcripts were sequenced. Repertoires were generated with immunoSEQ multiplex PCR, while TCRdb's copy carries only in-frame clones and drops some. The data show under 350,000 clones, with roughly 24% seen just once and about 0.012% held by the top ten. The source material was naive CD4+ T cells from blood. The receptor's source is a woman younger than 45 with type 1 diabetes. V and J are TRBV28 and TRBJ1-2; D is ambiguous. In DNA form, the CDR3 reads TGTGCCAGCAAGGACGGGGAGGGCTACACCTTC. This translates into CASKDGEGYTF.